Below are 18 T cell receptor beta chains sequenced from a single sample in a study of CD8+CD57+ T cells in acquired aplastic anemia. In patients chosen for sequencing, flow cytometry had shown CD8+CD57+ cell expansion. The use of genomic DNA as template underpinned the TCR beta VDJ and CDR3 profiling. TCRdb re-called the reads through MiXCR, storing one row per CDR3 protein. The sample has about 200,000 distinct CDR3 sequences, roughly 60% seen once. Sequenced: sorted CD4+, CD8+, or CD8+CD57+ T cells (not recorded which) from PBMCs. These receptors all stem from a human donor with aplastic anemia.

The chain couples TRBV7-9 to TRBJ1-4; TRBD1 agrees at 7 bases. Germline trimming cut 5 bases from V and 4 bases from J; bases unmatched to any gene: 4. This CDR3 spans 14 amino acids. Per germline, CDR1 SEHNR and CDR2 FQNEAQ (reference sequence). CDR3 loop: CASSQGQLNEKLFF. CDR3 DNA sequence: TGTGCCAGCAGCCAGGGACAGCTTAATGAAAAACTGTTTTTT.

The chain uses TRBV20-1 and TRBJ2-7; weak D call: TRBD1 (6 bases). Germline V gives CDR1 DFQATT, CDR2 SNEGSKA (reference sequence). This CDR3 is 14 amino acids long. For the CDR3, the DNA is TGCAGCGTTGTGGCGCAGGGGAGCTCCTACGAGCAGTACTTC. Translation gives CSVVAQGSSYEQYF.

This clonotype was detected only once. The chain carries TRBV9 and TRBJ2-1; 11 positions agree with TRBD2. V was pared by 3 bases and J by 9 bases, with 11 bases of the junction left unmatched. CDR1 and CDR2 (germline): SGDLS, YYNGEE. CDR3 length equals 16 residues. CDR3 DNA: TGTGCCAGCAGCGACCGGACTAGCGGGCCGAAGAGTGAGCAGTTCTTC. Protein product: CASSDRTSGPKSEQFF.

To note about this clonotype: One end of the junction is discordant with germline, which a read error may explain. The gene calls are TRBV4-1 and TRBJ1-6; possible D gene TRBD1, 6 bases. Germline V gene data show CDR1 as MGHRA and CDR2 as YSYEKL. The CDR3 runs to 13 residues. The CDR3 here is CASSTGGNSPLHF. The CDR3 coding sequence is TGTGCCAGCAGCACCGGGGGCAACTCACCCCTCCACTTT.

The chain combines TRBV10-3 with TRBJ2-3, with 13 bases identical to TRBD2. With V trimmed by 10 bases and J by 5 bases, 9 bases remained unmatched. The CDR3 runs 15 residues. CDR1 and CDR2 from the germline V gene are ENHRY and SYGVKD. CDR3 nucleotide sequence: TGTGCCAGCCCAGGACTAGCGGGAGATAAAGATACGCAGTATTTT. Translation gives CASPGLAGDKDTQYF.

The V and J genes are TRBV9 and TRBJ2-3, with a possible D match to TRBD2 (6 bases). The CDR3 loop spans 15 amino acids. The V gene's germline CDR1 is SGDLS and CDR2 YYNGEE. The V end lost 3 bases, the J end lost 11 bases, and 22 bases lay between the germline ends. The CDR3 here is CASSAGGTHYNEQYF. The DNA for the CDR3 is TGTGCCAGCAGCGCTGGAGGGACCCACTACAATGAGCAGTATTTT. Supplemented by reference TRBV9 and TRBJ2-3, the full variable domain reads DSGVTQTPKHLITATGQRVTLRCSPRSGDLSVYWYQQSLDQGLQFLIQYYNGEERAKGNILERFSAQQFPDLHSELNLSSLELGDSALYFCASSAGGTHYNEQYFGPGTRLTVL.

The chain couples TRBV12-3 or TRBV12-4 to TRBJ1-1; maybe TRBD1 (6 bases). There are 14 residues in the CDR3. The V and J ends lost 3 bases and 4 bases respectively, with 12 bases between them. The DNA for the CDR3 is TGTGCCAGCAGTTTGATCACAGGGACCACTGAAGCTTTCTTT. This sequence encodes CASSLITGTTEAFF.

The rearrangement links TRBV29-1 to TRBJ2-1; 8 bases line up with TRBD2. This CDR3 has 14 amino acids. CDR1 and CDR2 (germline): SQVTM, ANQGSEA. Trimming removed 5 bases from V and 2 bases from J; junction bases left unmatched: 5. CDR3 protein: CSVIDSGTYNEQFF. The CDR3 DNA is TGCAGCGTTATAGATAGCGGGACCTACAATGAGCAGTTCTTC.

The V and J genes are TRBV2 and TRBJ1-6; TRBD1 agrees at 9 bases. Unmatched junction bases numbered 1, after V lost 1 base and J lost 9 bases. CDR3 length: 14 amino acids. The germline V gene has CDR1 SNHLY and CDR2 FYNNEI. CDR3 DNA sequence: TGTGCCAGCAGTGAAGGGGACAGGGCTTCACCCCTCCACTTT. Protein: CASSEGDRASPLHF.

The chain uses TRBV15 and TRBJ2-2; no definite D call. The germline V gene has CDR1 LNHNV and CDR2 YYDKDF (reference sequence). The V and J ends lost 8 bases and 1 base respectively, with 8 bases between them. The length of the CDR3 is 13 residues. The CDR3 here is CATRWGNTGELFF. The CDR3 DNA reads as TGTGCCACCCGCTGGGGGAACACCGGGGAGCTGTTTTTT.

In its sample, this clonotype was seen many times. The chain has TRBV7-8 and TRBJ2-4, with 7 nucleotides matching TRBD1. This CDR3 region has 15 residues. V lost 5 bases and J lost 4; bases outside the gene matches: 8. From germline, CDR1 is SGHVS and CDR2 FQNEAQ. The CDR3 loop is CASSLSGTVKNIQYF. CDR3 in DNA: TGTGCCAGCAGCCTATCCGGGACAGTAAAAAACATTCAGTACTTC.

The chain joins TRBV5-5 to TRBJ2-3; 12 bases are shared with TRBD2. The CDR3 sequence is 17 residues long. With V trimmed by 0 bases and J by 4 bases, 6 bases remained unmatched. Germline V gene sequence: CDR1 SGHKS, CDR2 YYEKEE (reference sequence). In nucleotides, the CDR3 is TGTGCCAGCAGCTTGGAAGGGTCTAGCGGGGGGGCAGATACGCAGTATTTT. Amino acid sequence: CASSLEGSSGGADTQYF.

The genes are TRBV25-1 and TRBJ1-6; D is unresolved. Germline CDR1 MGHDK, CDR2 SYGVNS. The CDR3 covers 13 residues. The V end lost 3 bases, the J end lost 10 bases, and 10 bases lay between the germline ends. The CDR3 sequence: CASSDVVGSPLHF. For the CDR3, the DNA is TGTGCCAGCAGTGATGTAGTGGGCTCACCCCTCCACTTT.

The chain is built from TRBV12-3 or TRBV12-4 and TRBJ2-7; 13 bases align to TRBD2. V trimming: 8 bases; J trimming: 3 bases; junction bases outside the gene matches: 7. CDR3 length: 15 residues. The CDR3 DNA is TGTGCCAGCCAACAGACTAGCGGGAGGAACTACGAGCAGTACTTC. Its protein product is CASQQTSGRNYEQYF.

Concerning this clonotype: One end of the junction varies from germline; a read error may be responsible. The gene calls are TRBV15 and TRBJ1-6, with D possibly matching TRBD1 (6 bases). Germline V CDR1 and CDR2: LNHNV, YYDKDF (reference sequence). The CDR3 extends over 15 amino acids. CDR3 sequence: CDTSREVAGVSPLHF. The CDR3 bases are TGTGACACCAGCAGAGAAGTTGCAGGGGTTTCACCCCTCCACTTT.

The rearrangement joins TRBV5-1 to TRBJ2-7; 9 bases are a match to TRBD1. Matching the DNA end better, TRBJ2-5 makes the J call doubtful. This CDR3 has 16 residues. Germline CDR1 SGHRS, CDR2 YFSETQ. As DNA, the CDR3 is TGCGCCAGCAGCTTGGACGGGACAGGGCAGGGAGAGACCCAGTACTTC. The encoded protein is CASSLDGTGQGETQYF.

This clonotype was observed a few times. This chain links TRBV24-1 with TRBJ2-5; no clear D. This CDR3 spans 15 amino acids. V shed 4 bases and J shed 2 bases, with 13 bases lying between them. Germline V CDR1 and CDR2: KGHDR, SFDVKD. The CDR3 DNA reads TGTGCCACCAGTGACCTGGACGGAAGTCAAGAGACCCAGTACTTC. Translation gives CATSDLDGSQETQYF.

V usage is TRBV9 and J usage is TRBJ2-2; D might be TRBD1 (5 bases). V dropped 0 bases and J dropped 8 bases, with 14 bases sitting between them. CDR1 and CDR2 from the germline V gene are SGDLS and YYNGEE. The CDR3 extends over 15 amino acids. In nucleotides, the CDR3 is TGTGCCAGCAGCGTAGGGTCTGGGGCAAGTGGGGAGCTGTTTTTT. The encoded protein is CASSVGSGASGELFF. Looking up the rest from reference TRBV9 and TRBJ2-2 gives the full variable domain: DSGVTQTPKHLITATGQRVTLRCSPRSGDLSVYWYQQSLDQGLQFLIQYYNGEERAKGNILERFSAQQFPDLHSELNLSSLELGDSALYFCASSVGSGASGELFFGEGSRLTVL.